This T cell receptor beta chain was profiled in a study of Ad26.COV2.S vaccination and SARS-CoV-2 variants. Whole-study findings and limits: The breadth of spike-specific CD8+ and CD4+ T cell responses after vaccination was reportedly substantial. Total responses of T cells may have been underestimated by the analyses of TCR breadth and depth.

Only in-frame clones appear in the TCRdb table, and some are missing; sequencing was by immunoSEQ multiplex PCR. This table holds about 350,000 clones, about 90% found once. Points on this clone: Its antigen is unknown.

The CDR3 contains 13 residues. Germline V CDR1 and CDR2: SGHNT, YYREEE (reference sequence). V lost 1 base to trimming and J lost 5 bases, with 9 bases between them. The TCR sequence derives from a human donor who had recovered from COVID-19. The chain is built from TRBV5-4 and TRBJ2-5, with TRBD1 as a possible D gene (6 bases). The source material was peripheral blood, sampled after recovery from COVID-19. The CDR3 DNA sequence: TGTGCCAGCAGCTTGACAGGGATGGAGACCCAGTACTTC. It encodes CASSLTGMETQYF.